One sample yielded the 30 T cell receptor beta chains listed below, sequenced in a study of shared clonotypes between healthy human individuals. Data came from immunoSEQ multiplex PCR; TCRdb stores just in-frame clones and leaves some out. The table lists more than 550,000 clones, 92% of them singletons, with approximately 25% in the top ten. Naive CD8 cells lacked CD45RO and underwent positive selection for CCR7, leaving out terminally differentiated effector memory CD45RA+ cells. The sample comprised naive CD8+ T cells sorted from blood. The receptors stem from a man aged 25-45 years in good health.

This chain connects TRBV7-9 to TRBJ2-1; TRBD2 agrees at 8 bases. V lost 4 bases, J lost 7 bases, and 6 bases stayed unmatched. Germline assignment: CDR1 SEHNR and CDR2 FQNEAQ (reference sequence). The CDR3 consists of 14 residues. CDR3: CASSSLAEHNEQFF. The CDR3 nucleotides are TGTGCCAGCAGCTCACTAGCGGAACATAATGAGCAGTTCTTC.

This chain links TRBV9 with TRBJ2-1; D not resolved. The CDR3 spans 14 residues. V dropped 3 bases and J dropped 2 bases, with 9 bases sitting between them. Per germline, CDR1 SGDLS and CDR2 YYNGEE. The CDR3 DNA is TGTGCCAGCAGCGCAACCGTGGCCTACAATGAGCAGTTCTTC. It encodes CASSATVAYNEQFF.

This clone was observed once. The V and J genes are TRBV7-6 and TRBJ2-7; 7 bases align to TRBD2. Germline CDR1 and CDR2: SGHVS and FNYEAQ. The CDR3 has 15 amino acids. V shed 5 bases, J shed 2 bases, and the junction held 9 bases outside the gene matches. The CDR3 protein is CASSPTPGLAYEQYF. The CDR3 region has the DNA TGTGCCAGCAGCCCGACTCCCGGACTAGCCTACGAGCAGTACTTC.

The V call is TRBV5-4, the J call TRBJ2-1; 13 nucleotides align to TRBD2. This CDR3 has 17 residues. With 3 bases clipped from V and 2 bases from J, the junction kept 5 bases outside the gene matches. Germline V CDR1 and CDR2: SGHNT, YYREEE (reference sequence). In DNA, the CDR3 is TGTGCCAGCAGCTCTTTAGGGACTAGCGGGACCTACAATGAGCAGTTCTTC. It translates to CASSSLGTSGTYNEQFF.

V usage is TRBV27 and J usage is TRBJ1-5; weak D call: TRBD1 (6 bases). Germline loops: CDR1 MNHEY, CDR2 SMNVEV (reference sequence). The V end lost 4 bases, the J end lost 5 bases, and 12 bases lay between the germline ends. The length of the CDR3 is 14 residues. CDR3 DNA sequence: TGTGCCAGCAGTTGGGGCAGGGGAGATCAGCCCCAGCATTTT. Its protein is CASSWGRGDQPQHF.

The CDR3 sequence: CASSLNRDGGYTF. As DNA, the CDR3 is TGTGCCAGCAGCCTAAACCGGGACGGTGGCTACACCTTC. The chain carries TRBV7-2 and TRBJ1-2; D may be TRBD1 (5 bases). Trimming cost V 5 bases and J 7 bases, with 14 bases left between them. Germline assignment: CDR1 SGHTA and CDR2 FQGNSA. The length of the CDR3 is 13 residues.

This clone was observed once. The chain carries TRBV4-1 and TRBJ2-7; 7 nucleotides match TRBD1. The V segment lost 0 bases and the J segment 2 bases; nucleotides outside the gene matches: 13. This CDR3 has 18 residues. Germline CDR1 and CDR2: MGHRA and YSYEKL. CDR3 DNA: TGCGCCAGCAGCCAAGAAGCTGGGGGTGGACAGGAGACCTACGAGCAGTACTTC. Amino acids: CASSQEAGGGQETYEQYF.

This clone was seen only once. V usage is TRBV5-4 and J usage is TRBJ2-7, with TRBD2 identical over 9 bases. Germline loops: CDR1 SGHNT, CDR2 YYREEE (reference sequence). The CDR3 is made up of 13 amino acids. V lost 2 bases, J lost 6 bases, and 3 bases stayed unmatched. CDR3 loop: CASSFGTSSEQYF. The CDR3 DNA reads as TGTGCCAGCAGCTTCGGGACTAGCTCCGAGCAGTACTTC.

This chain connects TRBV5-5 to TRBJ1-4, with 7 bases lining up with TRBD1. CDR1 and CDR2 from the germline V gene are SGHKS and YYEKEE (reference sequence). Unmatched junction bases numbered 10, after V lost 10 bases and J lost 7 bases. This CDR3 contains 13 residues. The CDR3 sequence is CAALRGQSEKLFF. The CDR3 bases are TGTGCCGCACTGAGGGGGCAGAGTGAAAAACTGTTTTTT.

This sequence joins TRBV28 and TRBJ1-1; tentative D call: TRBD1 (5 bases). There are 13 residues in the CDR3. Trimming shortened V by 4 bases and J by 4 bases, and 10 bases separated the two germline ends. Germline V CDR1 and CDR2: MDHEN, SYDVKM. CDR3 amino acids: CASSSVGGTEAFF. The CDR3 DNA is TGTGCCAGCAGTTCGGTCGGGGGCACTGAAGCTTTCTTT.

The rearrangement uses TRBV29-1 and TRBJ2-3; 14 positions agree with TRBD2. This CDR3 comprises 15 residues. In germline, CDR1 is SQVTM, CDR2 ANQGSEA. V lost 4 bases, J lost 1 base, and 1 base stayed unmatched. CDR3 protein: CSVGLAGGGTDTQYF. CDR3 nucleotide sequence: TGCAGCGTTGGACTAGCGGGAGGGGGCACAGATACGCAGTATTTT.

V usage is TRBV27 and J usage is TRBJ2-7; D is perhaps TRBD2 (7 bases). Trimming shortened V by 3 bases and J by 0 bases, and 9 bases separated the two germline ends. Germline V gives CDR1 MNHEY, CDR2 SMNVEV (reference sequence). CDR3 length: 14 amino acids. This chain's CDR3 is CASSLGGPSYEQYF. Here the CDR3 DNA reads TGTGCCAGCAGTTTGGGGGGGCCCTCCTACGAGCAGTACTTC.

The chain uses TRBV15 and TRBJ1-5; weak D call: TRBD1 (5 bases). CDR1 is LNHNV, CDR2 YYDKDF, per germline (reference sequence). This CDR3 is built from 16 residues. The ends were cut back, 0 bases at V and 8 bases at J, with 17 bases in the middle. In nucleotides, the CDR3 is TGTGCCACCAGCAGAGAAACGGTAGACAGAGTTAAGCCCCAGCATTTT. Protein sequence: CATSRETVDRVKPQHF.

V is TRBV19 and J is TRBJ1-5; D is unclear. CDR1 is LNHDA, CDR2 SQIVND, per germline (reference sequence). The CDR3 loop spans 12 amino acids. V dropped 7 bases and J dropped 6 bases, with 10 bases sitting between them. The CDR3 DNA follows: TGTGCCAGTAACCCTTGGGGTCAGCCCCAGCATTTT. Translated: CASNPWGQPQHF. The full variable domain, its missing parts supplied by reference TRBV19 and TRBJ1-5, is DGGITQSPKYLFRKEGQNVTLSCEQNLNHDAMYWYRQDPGQGLRLIYYSQIVNDFQKGDIAEGYSVSREKKESFPLTVTSAQKNPTAFYLCASNPWGQPQHFGDGTRLSIL.

The CDR3 spells CASSLTSPYEQYF. DNA for the CDR3: TGTGCCAGCAGCTTAACCAGCCCCTACGAGCAGTACTTC. The chain employs TRBV11-2 and TRBJ2-7; D is ambiguous. Germline CDR1 is SGHAT and CDR2 is FQNNGV. Trimming removed 2 bases from V and 2 bases from J, with 7 bases in between. The CDR3 totals 13 residues.

This clone came up once. Here the CDR3 reads CASSIPDRGLSSYNEQFF. DNA for the CDR3: TGTGCCAGTAGTATCCCTGACAGGGGGCTCAGCTCCTACAATGAGCAGTTCTTC. V is TRBV19 and J is TRBJ2-1; 10 nucleotides align to TRBD1. There are 18 residues in the CDR3. With 3 bases clipped from V and 0 bases from J, the junction kept 8 bases outside the gene matches. Germline V gene data show CDR1 as LNHDA and CDR2 as SQIVND (reference sequence). Using reference TRBV19 and TRBJ2-1 for the parts outside the CDR3, the full variable domain is DGGITQSPKYLFRKEGQNVTLSCEQNLNHDAMYWYRQDPGQGLRLIYYSQIVNDFQKGDIAEGYSVSREKKESFPLTVTSAQKNPTAFYLCASSIPDRGLSSYNEQFFGPGTRLTVL.

This sequence joins TRBV6-6 and TRBJ1-2, with D uncertain. From germline, CDR1 is MNHNY and CDR2 SVGAGI (reference sequence). This CDR3 spans 14 amino acids. V was pared by 4 bases and J by 5 bases, with 14 bases between. The CDR3 is CASSSQEIGYGYTF. The CDR3 DNA reads as TGTGCCAGCAGTTCGCAGGAAATAGGGTATGGCTACACCTTC.

The chain employs TRBV29-1 and TRBJ1-2, with TRBD1 matching 9 bases. The V segment lost 6 bases and the J segment 6 bases; nucleotides outside the gene matches: 5. CDR1 is SQVTM and CDR2 is ANQGSEA in the germline V gene. This CDR3 is built from 12 residues. The CDR3 region is CSVDRGRDGYTF. CDR3 nucleotide sequence: TGCAGCGTGGACAGGGGACGGGATGGCTACACCTTC.

The chain employs TRBV11-3 and TRBJ2-3, with D perhaps being TRBD1 or TRBD2 (6 bases each). The V end was cut by 2 bases, the J end by 3 bases, with 12 bases between. The CDR3 sequence is 15 residues long. CDR1 and CDR2 (germline): SGHNT, YENEEA. The CDR3 sequence: CASSLRGDLTDTQYF. The CDR3 coding sequence is TGTGCCAGCAGCTTAAGGGGGGATCTGACAGATACGCAGTATTTT.

The rearrangement links TRBV28 to TRBJ2-7, with D possibly matching TRBD1 (6 bases). From germline, CDR1 is MDHEN and CDR2 SYDVKM. Trimming stripped 6 bases from V and 1 base from J, with 10 bases between. The CDR3 loop spans 13 amino acids. CDR3 DNA: TGTGCCAGCAGCGCAACAGGGTCCTACGAGCAGTACTTC. Its translation: CASSATGSYEQYF. Filled out from reference TRBV28 and TRBJ2-7, the complete variable domain reads DVKVTQSSRYLVKRTGEKVFLECVQDMDHENMFWYRQDPGLGLRLIYFSYDVKMKEKGDIPEGYSVSREKKERFSLILESASTNQTSMYLCASSATGSYEQYFGPGTRLTVT.

On this clone: Other DNA sequences in this specimen translate into the identical CDR3. The chain has TRBV9 and TRBJ2-2; D remains ambiguous. Germline V gene sequence: CDR1 SGDLS, CDR2 YYNGEE. This CDR3 contains 12 residues. V was clipped by 1 base and J by 4 bases, with 2 bases between them. The CDR3 DNA reads as TGTGCCAGCAGCGTAAGCACCGGGGAGCTGTTTTTT. It encodes CASSVSTGELFF.

The CDR3 DNA sequence: TGTGCCAGCAGCTTCTCAGGGGGGTTAGGCGAGCAGTACTTC. Its translation is CASSFSGGLGEQYF. The chain recombines TRBV5-4 with TRBJ2-7; perhaps TRBD1 as D (7 bases). The CDR3 loop spans 14 amino acids. V dropped 2 bases and J dropped 6 bases, with 15 bases sitting between them. CDR1 SGHNT and CDR2 YYREEE come from the germline V gene (reference sequence).

V and J are TRBV7-9 and TRBJ2-3; 14 positions match TRBD2. The V gene's germline CDR1 is SEHNR and CDR2 FQNEAQ (reference sequence). The CDR3 has 16 amino acids. Trimming removed 4 bases from V and 4 bases from J; junction bases left unmatched: 4. CDR3: CASSSPTSGRADTQYF. CDR3 sequence (DNA): TGTGCCAGCAGCTCTCCGACTAGCGGGAGGGCAGATACGCAGTATTTT.

J is TRBJ2-5 and V is TRBV13; 7 nucleotides agree with TRBD2. Germline V gene data show CDR1 as PRHDT and CDR2 as FYEKMQ (reference sequence). There are 14 residues in the CDR3. V was clipped by 1 base and J by 2 bases; unmatched bases: 1. The DNA for the CDR3 is TGTGCCAGCAGCTTAGCTAGCGGTCAAGAGACCCAGTACTTC. This encodes CASSLASGQETQYF.

This chain joins TRBV5-1 and TRBJ1-1; TRBD1 might be the D (6 bases). V was trimmed by 2 bases and J by 0 bases, leaving 14 bases between them. The CDR3 runs to 16 residues. Germline-derived CDR1 and CDR2 are SGHRS and YFSETQ. The CDR3 DNA reads TGCGCCAGCAGCTTTGGGGGGCGGAACATGAACACTGAAGCTTTCTTT. Protein sequence: CASSFGGRNMNTEAFF.

V and J are TRBV25-1 and TRBJ1-1; D is uncertain. With 1 base removed from V and 0 bases from J, the gap between germline ends came to 15 bases. Looked up from germline, CDR1 is MGHDK and CDR2 is SYGVNS. This CDR3 is built from 17 residues. The CDR3 is CASSELGRVGLNTEAFF. CDR3 DNA: TGTGCCAGCAGTGAATTGGGTAGGGTGGGCCTGAACACTGAAGCTTTCTTT. Together with reference TRBV25-1 and TRBJ1-1, the CDR3 gives the full variable domain: EADIYQTPRYLVIGTGKKITLECSQTMGHDKMYWYQQDPGMELHLIHYSYGVNSTEKGDLSSESTVSRIRTEHFPLTLESARPSHTSQYLCASSELGRVGLNTEAFFGQGTRLTVV.

A single count supports this clone. This sequence joins TRBV30 and TRBJ2-2, with 12 bases identical to TRBD2. This CDR3 has 17 amino acids. Germline V gene lookup returns CDR1 GTSNPN and CDR2 SVGIG (reference sequence). Trimming removed 6 bases from V and 0 bases from J; junction bases left unmatched: 8. CDR3 sequence (DNA): TGTGCCTGCCCTAGCGGGAGGGTTCCTCCGAACACCGGGGAGCTGTTTTTT. The encoded protein is CACPSGRVPPNTGELFF.

The rearrangement joins TRBV6-4 to TRBJ2-2, with D perhaps TRBD1 or TRBD2 (5 bases each). Trimming pared 4 bases from V and 4 bases from J, leaving 7 bases between. The CDR3 has 13 amino acids. Germline-derived CDR1 and CDR2 are MRHNA and SNTAGT. Written as DNA, the CDR3 is TGTGCCAGCAGTGGGGGGAGCACCGGGGAGCTGTTTTTT. Protein: CASSGGSTGELFF.

CDR3 sequence: CASSVSRGSGSYEQYF. CDR3 nucleotide sequence: TGTGCCAGCAGCGTAAGCCGTGGTAGCGGGAGCTACGAGCAGTACTTC. The chain carries TRBV7-2 and TRBJ2-7, with TRBD2 matching 9 bases. Germline V CDR1 and CDR2: SGHTA, FQGNSA. V lost 5 bases and J lost 3; bases outside the gene matches: 11. CDR3 length: 16 amino acids.

The table lists this clone with a few counts. V gene TRBV7-9 combines with J gene TRBJ1-2; D unclear. With 3 bases removed from V and 6 bases from J, the gap between germline ends came to 11 bases. The CDR3 is 13 residues long. The V gene's germline CDR1 is SEHNR and CDR2 FQNEAQ (reference sequence). In DNA form, the CDR3 reads TGTGCCAGCAGCTTCCCCGAGACGGATGGCTACACCTTC. Residues: CASSFPETDGYTF.